The T cell receptor beta chain under discussion was sequenced for a study of CD8 T cells in Susac syndrome. After extraction with the RNeasy kit, roughly 0.45 to 1 ug of the RNA was reverse transcribed using random hexamers. The method of amplification for TCR beta CDR3 was immunoSEQ multiplex PCR, covering 54 Vbeta and 13 Jbeta. TCRdb used MiXCR to reprocess the immunoSEQ multiplex PCR reads, holding one entry per CDR3 protein. The table includes fewer than 35,000 distinct CDR3 sequences, roughly 94% detected once. CDR3 length equals 14 residues. Germline V gene sequence: CDR1 MNHEY, CDR2 SVGAGI. Trimming took 2 bases from V and 4 from J, leaving 11 bases between them.

The TCR comes from a human donor in good health. Input material: CD8+ T cells from PBMCs. This chain connects TRBV6-5 to TRBJ1-1; possibly TRBD1 for D (5 bases). The CDR3: CASSYGDGATEAFF. CDR3 in DNA: TGTGCCAGCAGTTACGGGGACGGAGCCACTGAAGCTTTCTTT.